This entry lists 15 T cell receptor beta chains sequenced from one sample in a study of T cells of healthy individuals (dated by TCRdb to 2017 to 2018). Library method: 5' RACE. Instrument on record: Illumina MiSeq. TCRdb redid the processing of the public reads, applying fastp at Q25 and MiXCR, and retained in-frame beta chains. Entries are consolidated by CDR3 protein sequence, retaining the most common genes and DNA. Recorded for this sample are fewer than 90,000 distinct CDR3 sequences; roughly 5% of them occurred a single time. The top ten hold about 7.5% of the sample. These receptors originate from a female donor in good health.

The chain is built from TRBV29-1 and TRBJ2-1; unclear D gene. The CDR3 is made up of 16 amino acids. Trimming removed 3 bases at V and 4 bases at J, with 19 bases between. Germline CDR1 is SQVTM and CDR2 is ANQGSEA. DNA of the CDR3: TGCAGCGTTGATTCCCCCCCGGCGGAGACTTACAATGAGCAGTTCTTC. As protein: CSVDSPPAETYNEQFF.

This clonotype was seen only a few times. The J gene is TRBJ1-5, the V gene TRBV6-2 or TRBV6-3; D not resolved. Trimming pared 2 bases from V and 11 bases from J, leaving 13 bases between. The germline V gene encodes CDR1 MNHEY and CDR2 SVGEGT. CDR3 length: 13 amino acids. CDR3 sequence (DNA): TGTGCCAGCAGTTACCCCTTGGACCAGTCCCAGCATTTT. Amino acids: CASSYPLDQSQHF.

This clonotype was found many times. Written as DNA, the CDR3 is TGTGCCAGCAGCGCAAGACAGTCTGGCTACACCTTC. Translating it yields CASSARQSGYTF. The chain joins TRBV25-1 to TRBJ1-2; the D gene is possibly TRBD1 (5 bases). Between the trimmed V and J ends, which lost 6 bases and 7 bases, there was a span of 12 bases. CDR3 length: 12 residues. Germline CDR1 and CDR2: MGHDK and SYGVNS.

There are many counts of this clonotype. A junction boundary mismatches the germline segment, possibly from a read error. The chain is built from TRBV4-1 and TRBJ2-1; 11 bases match TRBD2. CDR3 size: 16 residues. Germline-derived CDR1 and CDR2 are MGHRA and YSYEKL. In DNA form, the CDR3 reads TGCGCCAGCAGCAAAGATGCACTAGCGGGAGTACACACGGAGTTCTTC. This gives the protein CASSKDALAGVHTEFF.

This clonotype was detected ten times or more. The CDR3 reads CASSQGTSGSGKQYF. The DNA for the CDR3 is TGTGCCAGCAGCCAAGGGACTAGCGGGAGTGGAAAGCAGTACTTC. The chain employs TRBV6-2 or TRBV6-3 and TRBJ2-7, with TRBD2 matching over 14 bases. Germline V CDR1 and CDR2: MNHEY, SVGEGT. The J segment lost 8 bases and the V segment lost 6 bases, leaving 9 bases of the junction unmatched. This CDR3 comprises 15 residues.

This clonotype showed up many times. The chain is built from TRBV5-4 and TRBJ2-7; possibly TRBD2 for D (6 bases). V was trimmed by 0 bases and J by 0 bases, leaving 10 bases between them. This CDR3 is built from 15 residues. The V gene's germline CDR1 is SGHNT and CDR2 YYREEE (reference sequence). This chain's CDR3 is CASSLALASSYEQYF. CDR3 sequence (DNA): TGTGCCAGCAGCTTGGCCCTAGCGTCCTCCTACGAGCAGTACTTC. The variable domain in full, with the rest retrieved from reference TRBV5-4 and TRBJ2-7, is ETGVTQSPTHLIKTRGQQVTLRCSSQSGHNTVSWYQQALGQGPQFIFQYYREEENGRGNFPPRFSGLQFPNYSSELNVNALELDDSALYLCASSLALASSYEQYFGPGTRLTVT.

This clonotype was recorded at least ten times. The CDR3 reads CASSASLVEQFF. The CDR3 nucleotides are TGTGCCAGCAGCGCTTCGTTAGTTGAGCAGTTCTTC. The V gene is TRBV11-2, the J gene TRBJ2-1; the D is unclear. Trimming pared 5 bases from V and 9 bases from J, leaving 11 bases between. The CDR3 has 12 amino acids. The germline gives CDR1 SGHAT, CDR2 FQNNGV.

Ten or more counts support this clonotype. This chain connects TRBV29-1 to TRBJ1-6; tentatively, D is TRBD1 (5 bases). V lost 8 bases and J lost 8, with 28 bases in between. The CDR3 covers 17 residues. Germline CDR1 reads SQVTM; CDR2 reads ANQGSEA. The DNA of the CDR3 is TGCAGCCCTGGATGGTTCAGGGTCCCAAAGAGTGATTCACCCCTCCACTTT. It encodes CSPGWFRVPKSDSPLHF.

The gene calls are TRBV9 and TRBJ2-5, with D perhaps TRBD2 (6 bases). V was cut by 4 bases and J by 2 bases, with 12 bases left in between. The CDR3 has 14 amino acids. Germline V CDR1 and CDR2: SGDLS, YYNGEE. CDR3 protein: CASSLRDFQETQYF. In DNA, the CDR3 is TGTGCCAGCAGCCTGAGGGACTTTCAAGAGACCCAGTACTTC.

This clonotype was found many times. This chain uses TRBV12-3 or TRBV12-4 with TRBJ2-1, with 10 positions matching TRBD2. This CDR3 has 15 residues. After removal of 5 bases from V and 8 bases from J, the junction contained 9 bases not matched to a gene. The CDR3 DNA follows: TGTGCCAGCAGTGAGCGGGAGGGCCGGTATGATGAGCAGTTCTTC. Translating gives CASSEREGRYDEQFF.

Here the CDR3 reads CASSFTGVDEQFF. The CDR3 DNA reads as TGTGCCAGCAGCTTTACAGGGGTGGATGAGCAGTTCTTC. The chain couples TRBV7-9 to TRBJ2-1, with TRBD1 identical over 7 bases. The ends lost 3 bases at V and 8 bases at J; junction bases unmatched: 4. Germline V gene lookup returns CDR1 SEHNR and CDR2 FQNEAQ (reference sequence). This CDR3 has 13 residues.

This clonotype was seen ten or more times. The V gene is TRBV28, the J gene TRBJ2-3, with D perhaps TRBD1 (5 bases). Germline CDR1 is MDHEN and CDR2 is SYDVKM. Trimming removed 3 bases at V and 2 bases at J, with 9 bases between. This CDR3 comprises 14 residues. In DNA form, the CDR3 reads TGTGCCAGCAGTTTGACAGCGATCACAGATACGCAGTATTTT. It codes for CASSLTAITDTQYF.

This clonotype was seen at least ten times. The CDR3 DNA reads as TGTGCCAGCAGTCCCGGGACAGGGTACACCGGGGAGCTGTTTTTT. As protein: CASSPGTGYTGELFF. The chain combines TRBV28 with TRBJ2-2, with TRBD1 identical over 9 bases. The CDR3 loop spans 15 amino acids. Germline V gene lookup returns CDR1 MDHEN and CDR2 SYDVKM. With 5 bases clipped from V and 3 bases from J, the junction kept 4 bases outside the gene matches.

This clonotype showed up just a few times. The genes are TRBV29-1 and TRBJ2-6, with D possibly TRBD1 on 6 matching bases. The CDR3 has 14 amino acids. Germline V gene sequence: CDR1 SQVTM, CDR2 ANQGSEA. Trimming took 6 bases from V and 2 from J, leaving 11 bases between them. This CDR3 is CSVDTGTGANVLTF. CDR3 DNA sequence: TGCAGCGTCGATACAGGGACTGGGGCCAACGTCCTGACTTTC.

This clonotype turned up a few times. The genes are TRBV5-6 and TRBJ2-1, with D unresolved. Germline CDR1 SGHDT, CDR2 YYEEEE. The CDR3 runs 11 residues. V lost 6 bases, J lost 4 bases, and 5 bases lay in between. In DNA form, the CDR3 reads TGTGCCAGCAACGTATACAATGAGCAGTTCTTC. It codes for CASNVYNEQFF.